This is a list of T cell receptor beta chains from one sample in a study of blood T cell repertoires in COVID-19. TCRdb's table, derived via immunoSEQ multiplex PCR, lists solely in-frame clones and lacks some. The table records over 85,000 clones, roughly 85% of them present only once. Sequencing input: peripheral blood. These receptors were collected from a man older than 75 with acute or convalescent COVID-19. Each CDR3 is given with its conserved first and last residue. D genes are given only for firm matches.

D gene,V gene,J gene,CDR3 protein,CDR3 DNA
NA,TRBV6-4,TRBJ2-2,CASSERDFRFLPGELFF,TGTGCCAGCAGTGAGAGGGACTTTCGATTTCTTCCCGGGGAGCTGTTTTTT
NA,TRBV30,TRBJ1-2,CAWSQVNPEGYTF,TGTGCCTGGAGTCAAGTGAACCCGGAGGGCTACACCTTC
NA,TRBV5-8,TRBJ1-5,CASSRYQPQHF,TGTGCCAGCAGCCGTTATCAGCCCCAGCATTTT
NA,TRBV24-1,TRBJ2-3,CATSDAMDRYTDTQYF,TGTGCCACCAGTGATGCCATGGACAGATACACAGATACGCAGTATTTT
NA,TRBV5-6,TRBJ1-3,CASSLARTGPGNTIYF,TGTGCCAGCAGCTTGGCAAGAACAGGGCCTGGAAACACCATATATTTT
NA,TRBV2,TRBJ2-2,CASSEGLDTGELFF,TGTGCCAGCAGTGAGGGCCTGGACACCGGGGAGCTGTTTTTT
NA,TRBV18,TRBJ2-2,CASSPLPGTGELFF,TGTGCCAGCTCACCGCTTCCGGGCACCGGGGAGCTGTTTTTT
TRBD1,TRBV15,TRBJ2-7,CATSREGTGVYEQYF,TGTGCCACCAGCAGAGAGGGGACAGGGGTCTACGAGCAGTACTTC
TRBD2,TRBV5-4,TRBJ2-3,CASSILAGTDTQYF,TGTGCCAGCAGCATACTAGCGGGCACAGATACGCAGTATTTT
NA,TRBV27,TRBJ1-4,CASSLVPAQGREKLFF,TGTGCCAGCAGTCTCGTCCCCGCACAGGGTCGGGAAAAACTGTTTTTT
NA,TRBV30,TRBJ1-1,CAWSPGRGMNTEAFF,TGTGCCTGGAGCCCAGGCCGGGGGATGAACACTGAAGCTTTCTTT
NA,TRBV28,TRBJ1-5,CASSPAGPSTQHF,TGTGCCAGCAGCCCCGCGGGCCCATCGACCCAGCATTTT
NA,TRBV10-3,TRBJ2-3,CAISAGSTTDTQYF,TGTGCCATCAGTGCCGGGAGTACCACAGATACGCAGTATTTT
TRBD2,TRBV4-1,TRBJ2-7,CASSHPAGGNYEQYF,TGCGCCAGCAGCCATCCCGCGGGGGGAAACTACGAGCAGTACTTC